This T cell receptor beta chain was sequenced in a study of CD8 T cells in Susac syndrome (dated by TCRdb to the late 2010s). General notes on the study: Repertoire sequencing was used to test whether CD8+ T cell activation and differentiation in Susac syndrome was antigen driven. CD8+ T cell repertoire clonality was compared between about a dozen healthy donors, approximately 14 Susac syndrome patients and fewer than 19 multiple sclerosis patients. The paper as a whole reports these results and caveats: The number of individuals in the TCR sequencing and HLA analysis was acknowledged as relatively small.

Peripheral blood CD8+ and CD4+ T cells from healthy donors, Susac syndrome patients and multiple sclerosis patients were profiled using high-throughput TCR beta sequencing. The multiple sclerosis controls were treatment-naive patients who had stable or active relapsing-remitting disease and met the revised McDonald criteria. Bulk CD8+ and CD4+ T cells were purified by magnetic negative isolation, whereas CD8+ TEMRA cells were enriched by FACS. Blood was drawn into EDTA tubes, processed within 24 hours, and PBMCs were isolated by density gradient centrifugation. PBMCs intended for TCR sequencing were cryopreserved in liquid nitrogen and were subsequently thawed in a 37 degrees C water bath. Purity of sorted or isolated CD4+, CD8+ and CD8+ TEMRA cells was at least 90%. Worth noting for this clonotype: It lacks a known antigen. No much larger clone is present one base from it, and per-base qualities are unavailable.

RNA was extracted with the RNeasy kit and about 0.5 to 1 ug was reverse transcribed using random hexamers. The immunoSEQ multiplex PCR assay, covering 54 Vbeta and 13 Jbeta segments, was used to amplify TCR beta CDR3 regions. Bias from PCR amplification was corrected by using a synthetic template baseline for primer optimization and for computational correction. As for how the authors treated the data: Reads were assigned to V, D and J genes according to IMGT and analyzed in immunoSEQ Analyzer, with only productive sequences retained. Clonality was calculated as one minus the Shannon entropy normalized by log2 of the number of productive unique sequences. For each patient and control, public and private clones were evaluated within the 100 most prevalent clones. Clones were defined as Susac-specific if absent from the healthy and MS cohorts, from 1052 published viral clones and from other ImmuneACCESS disease sequences. The raw public data were reprocessed by TCRdb itself: fastp quality trimming at Q25, MiXCR clonotype calling, in-frame beta chains only. Here each entry gathers all rows of one CDR3 protein and keeps the most common genes and DNA. TCRdb's processing, not the authors' own work, is the source of the V and J calls. The sample yields some 400,000 distinct CDR3 sequences; 85% were counted once. The top ten clones comprise approximately 0.11% of the sample.

V loses 1 base of germline sequence and J loses 5 bases, and the interval between the two ends is 21 bases. The CDR3 covers 16 residues, taking in both the cysteine and the phenylalanine. The CDR3 DNA has 48 bases and is translated from base 1. Looking up the germline V gene (reference sequence) yields CDR1 DFQATT and CDR2 SNEGSKA. The chain is assembled from TRBV20-1 and TRBJ2-7; the D assignment is uncertain and may be TRBD1 or TRBD2, with 5 bases supporting each. The clonotype was recovered from a human donor with multiple sclerosis. The sample taken for sequencing was CD8+ T cells from PBMCs. The CDR3 protein: CSARAKKAGTVHEQYF. Here is the DNA: TGCAGTGCTAGAGCAAAGAAGGCAGGGACGGTCCACGAGCAGTACTTC.